The clone carrying this T cell receptor (beta chain) occurred once. The antigen remains unidentified. This specimen belongs to a study of cytomegalovirus exposure and HLA in healthy donors. Trimming stripped 2 bases from V and 6 bases from J, with 17 bases between. The germline V gene has CDR1 ENHRY and CDR2 SYGVKD. There are 16 residues in the CDR3. General observations from the study: That first-cohort TCR clusters tended to co-occur in the 90 to 150 validation repertoires was found in a later analysis. Some public TCRs appeared in many individuals, while most sequences were rare. Overall, some 160 TCR beta chains were annotated as cytomegalovirus-associated. Researchers reported that a few CMV-associated chains were confirmed in vitro as CMV antigen-specific.

The method was immunoSEQ multiplex PCR; TCRdb's version includes in-frame clones alone and lacks a portion of them. This repertoire shows approximately 73,000 clones, approximately 96% found once; its top ten account for roughly 3.3%. The genes are TRBV10-3 and TRBJ1-5; maybe TRBD1 (5 bases). This sequence originates from a young man in good health and CMV-seronegative. The sample consisted of PBMCs. The CDR3 loop reads CAISEGWGGQGQPQHF. CDR3 DNA sequence: TGTGCCATCAGTGAGGGGTGGGGAGGTCAGGGTCAGCCCCAGCATTTT.